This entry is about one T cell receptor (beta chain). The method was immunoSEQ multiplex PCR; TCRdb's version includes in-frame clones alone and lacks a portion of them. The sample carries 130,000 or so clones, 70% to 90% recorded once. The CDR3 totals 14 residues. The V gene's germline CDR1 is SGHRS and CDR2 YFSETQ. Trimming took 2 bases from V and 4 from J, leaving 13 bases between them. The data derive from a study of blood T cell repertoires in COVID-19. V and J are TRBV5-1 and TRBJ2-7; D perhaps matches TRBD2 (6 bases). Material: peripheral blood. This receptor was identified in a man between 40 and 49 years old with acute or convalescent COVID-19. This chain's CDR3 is CASSFTGELYEQYF. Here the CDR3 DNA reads TGCGCCAGCAGCTTTACGGGGGAGCTATACGAGCAGTACTTC.